The 20 T cell receptor beta chains in this list originate from one sample, sequenced in a study of T cells expressing NK-cell markers. TCRdb reprocessed the 5' RACE reads, with one entry per CDR3 protein and no DNA. The table lists roughly 300,000 distinct CDR3 sequences, with 4% to 5% in the top ten. Sequencing was done on a sample of blood T cells: a sorted CD56 or NKG2C T cell subset, CD4+ or CD8+ T cells, or bulk PBMC T cells (not recorded which). Receptors originate from a woman between 18 and 70 years old in good health.

V is TRBV20-1 and J is TRBJ2-7; the D gene TCRdb calls, TRBD1, cannot be checked with no DNA. The length of the CDR3 is 17 residues. Per the germline V gene, CDR1 is DFQATT and CDR2 is SNEGSKA (reference sequence). CDR3 in amino acids: CSPVPGQGYHLVGEQYF.

This chain joins TRBV12-3 or TRBV12-4 and TRBJ1-5. The CDR3 has 11 amino acids. The CDR3: CASSIGQPQHF.

The chain couples TRBV5-1 to TRBJ2-1; without DNA, the TCRdb call of TRBD1 cannot be checked. Germline CDR1 reads SGHRS; CDR2 reads YFSETQ. This CDR3 has 19 amino acids. CDR3 amino acids: CASSRSAGVTDGGYGEQFF.

The gene calls are TRBV11-2 and TRBJ2-3; the D call from TCRdb, TRBD1, cannot be confirmed without DNA. CDR1 and CDR2 (germline): SGHAT, FQNNGV. The CDR3 consists of 15 residues. CDR3 in amino acids: CASRPTGPSTDTQYF. The whole variable domain, remainder taken from reference TRBV11-2 and TRBJ2-3, is EAGVAQSPRYKIIEKRQSVAFWCNPISGHATLYWYQQILGQGPKLLIQFQNNGVVDDSQLPKDRFSAERLKGVDSTLKIQPAKLEDSAVYLCASRPTGPSTDTQYFGPGTRLTVL.

The chain joins TRBV12-3 or TRBV12-4 to TRBJ2-1; the D gene TCRdb calls, TRBD2, cannot be checked with no DNA. This CDR3 has 16 residues. The CDR3 loop is CASSFSRDFSYNEQFF.

This chain's CDR3 is CASSLDSASTDTQYF. The chain is built from TRBV5-1 and TRBJ2-3. The CDR3 is made up of 15 amino acids. Per germline, CDR1 SGHRS and CDR2 YFSETQ.

This rearrangement joins TRBV7-2 to TRBJ2-5. CDR3 length: 15 residues. Germline V gene lookup returns CDR1 SGHTA and CDR2 FQGNSA. The CDR3 region is CASSTSHINRETQYF.

The chain combines TRBV3-1 with TRBJ2-6. There are 16 residues in the CDR3. Per the germline V gene, CDR1 is LGHDT and CDR2 is YNNKEL (reference sequence). CDR3 region: CASRPHHSSGANVLTF. Looking up the rest from reference TRBV3-1 and TRBJ2-6 gives the full variable domain: DTAVSQTPKYLVTQMGNDKSIKCEQNLGHDTMYWYKQDSKKFLKIMFSYNNKELIINETVPNRFSPKSPDKAHLNLHINSLELGDSAVYFCASRPHHSSGANVLTFGAGSRLTVL.

The chain links TRBV29-1 to TRBJ1-1; absent DNA, TCRdb's TRBD1 call cannot be checked. Germline assignment: CDR1 SQVTM and CDR2 ANQGSEA. This CDR3 has 13 residues. CDR3 in amino acids: CSVTPGVITEAFF.

The chain combines TRBV7-2 with TRBJ2-5; no DNA is available, so the TRBD1 call from TCRdb remains unchecked. CDR3 length: 13 amino acids. Germline V lookup: CDR1 SGHTA, CDR2 FQGNSA. CDR3 loop: CASSLTPRETQYF.

The V call is TRBV27, the J call TRBJ1-5; absent DNA, TCRdb's TRBD1 call cannot be checked. Looked up from germline, CDR1 is MNHEY and CDR2 is SMNVEV (reference sequence). This CDR3 is 13 amino acids long. CDR3 region: CASSSTGAQPQHF.

The chain uses TRBV11-2 and TRBJ2-3. The CDR3 is made up of 14 amino acids. The germline V gene has CDR1 SGHAT and CDR2 FQNNGV. CDR3 residues: CASSLGLAVDTQYF.

This chain uses TRBV7-9 with TRBJ2-3; lacking DNA, the TRBD1 call made by TCRdb goes unchecked. CDR1 and CDR2 from the germline V gene are SEHNR and FQNEAQ (reference sequence). The CDR3 contains 15 residues. Here the CDR3 reads CASSLGQSGTDTQYF.

V is TRBV6-2 or TRBV6-3 and J is TRBJ1-3; with no DNA, the TCRdb D assignment of TRBD1 cannot be verified. CDR1 and CDR2 (germline): MNHEY, SVGEGT. The CDR3 runs 15 residues. The CDR3 here is CASSRGQLSGNTIYF.

The V gene is TRBV20-1, the J gene TRBJ2-5; TCRdb returns TRBD2, unconfirmable since there is no DNA. This CDR3 region has 13 residues. Germline CDR1 DFQATT, CDR2 SNEGSKA (reference sequence). This chain's CDR3 is CSGRGGPVETQYF.

This rearrangement joins TRBV18 to TRBJ2-7; the D call from TCRdb, TRBD2, cannot be confirmed without DNA. The CDR3 runs 15 residues. Germline assignment: CDR1 KGHSH and CDR2 LQKENI. The CDR3 spells CASSPGTSGTYEQYF.

The V call is TRBV5-1, the J call TRBJ2-1; TCRdb indicates TRBD2, and absent DNA this call remains unverified. Germline CDR1 is SGHRS and CDR2 is YFSETQ. The CDR3 contains 15 residues. CDR3 residues: CASSSGGLGSNEQFF.

The V call is TRBV14, the J call TRBJ2-1; without DNA, the TCRdb call of TRBD1 cannot be checked. This CDR3 is 15 amino acids long. CDR1 is SGHDN and CDR2 is FVKESK in the germline V gene. CDR3 sequence reads: CASSPGQGPGYEQFF.

This rearrangement joins TRBV20-1 to TRBJ1-3. The V gene's germline CDR1 is DFQATT and CDR2 SNEGSKA (reference sequence). The length of the CDR3 is 14 residues. This CDR3 is CSADDRAPGNTIYF.

V and J are TRBV7-9 and TRBJ2-1; TCRdb designates TRBD2, a call that cannot be tested without DNA. Germline V gene data show CDR1 as SEHNR and CDR2 as FQNEAQ (reference sequence). This CDR3 contains 14 residues. The CDR3 is CASSGGGAVDEQFF.